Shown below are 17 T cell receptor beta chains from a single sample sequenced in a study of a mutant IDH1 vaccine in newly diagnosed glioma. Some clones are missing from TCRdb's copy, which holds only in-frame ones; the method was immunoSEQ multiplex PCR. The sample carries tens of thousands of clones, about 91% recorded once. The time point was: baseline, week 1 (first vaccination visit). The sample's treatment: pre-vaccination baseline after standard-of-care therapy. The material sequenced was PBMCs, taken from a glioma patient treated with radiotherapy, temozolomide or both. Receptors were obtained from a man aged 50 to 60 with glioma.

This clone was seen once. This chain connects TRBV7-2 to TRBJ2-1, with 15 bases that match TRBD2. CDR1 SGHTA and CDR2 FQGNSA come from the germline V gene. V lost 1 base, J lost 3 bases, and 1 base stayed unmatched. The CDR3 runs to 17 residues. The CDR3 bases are TGTGCCAGCAGCTTAGGGACTAGCGGGGGGGGCTACAATGAGCAGTTCTTC. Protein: CASSLGTSGGGYNEQFF.

CDR3 nucleotides: TGTGCCAGCAGCTTAGCGAGGGGGGGGCGGACTGAAGCTTTCTTT. Amino acids: CASSLARGGRTEAFF. This chain uses TRBV7-9 with TRBJ1-1; D possibly corresponds to TRBD1 (6 bases). This CDR3 is built from 15 residues. V lost 0 bases, J lost 5 bases, and 13 bases lay in between. Germline CDR1 SEHNR, CDR2 FQNEAQ (reference sequence).

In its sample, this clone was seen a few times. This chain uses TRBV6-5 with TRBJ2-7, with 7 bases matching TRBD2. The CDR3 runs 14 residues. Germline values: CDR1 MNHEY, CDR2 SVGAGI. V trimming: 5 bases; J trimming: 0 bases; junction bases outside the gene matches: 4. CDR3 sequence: CASSPREGSYEQYF. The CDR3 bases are TGTGCCAGCAGTCCGAGGGAGGGCTCCTACGAGCAGTACTTC.

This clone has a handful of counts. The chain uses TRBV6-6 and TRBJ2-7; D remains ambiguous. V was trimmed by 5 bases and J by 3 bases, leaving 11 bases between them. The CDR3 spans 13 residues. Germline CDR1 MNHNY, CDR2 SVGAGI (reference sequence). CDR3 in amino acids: CASSVRKFYEQYF. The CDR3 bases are TGTGCCAGCAGTGTTCGGAAGTTCTACGAGCAGTACTTC.

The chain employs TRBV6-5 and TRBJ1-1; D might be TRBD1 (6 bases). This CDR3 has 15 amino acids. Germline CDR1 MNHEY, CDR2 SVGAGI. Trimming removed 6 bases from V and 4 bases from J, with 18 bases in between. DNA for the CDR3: TGTGCCAGCAGGGAACAGGGTGGAAGGGGCACTGAAGCTTTCTTT. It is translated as CASREQGGRGTEAFF.

The CDR3 DNA is TGTGCCAGCTTTCAGAGCTCTGGAAACACCATATATTTT. Amino acids: CASFQSSGNTIYF. V and J are TRBV6-1 and TRBJ1-3; D remains unclear. V lost 8 bases, J lost 0 bases, and 8 bases lay in between. CDR3 length: 13 amino acids. Germline V gene lookup returns CDR1 MNHNS and CDR2 SASEGT.

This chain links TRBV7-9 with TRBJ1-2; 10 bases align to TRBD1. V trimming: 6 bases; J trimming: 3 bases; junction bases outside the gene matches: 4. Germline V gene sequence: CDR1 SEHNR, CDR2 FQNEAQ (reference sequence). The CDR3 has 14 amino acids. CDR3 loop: CASSRTGGYYGYTF. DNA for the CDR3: TGTGCCAGCAGTCGGACAGGGGGATACTATGGCTACACCTTC.

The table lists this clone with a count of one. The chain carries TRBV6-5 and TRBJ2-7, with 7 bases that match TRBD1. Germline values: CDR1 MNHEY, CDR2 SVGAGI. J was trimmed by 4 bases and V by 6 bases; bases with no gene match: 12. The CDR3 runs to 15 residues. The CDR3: CASRDRSYAVYEQYF. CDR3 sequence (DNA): TGTGCCAGCAGGGACAGGAGCTACGCGGTGTACGAGCAGTACTTC.

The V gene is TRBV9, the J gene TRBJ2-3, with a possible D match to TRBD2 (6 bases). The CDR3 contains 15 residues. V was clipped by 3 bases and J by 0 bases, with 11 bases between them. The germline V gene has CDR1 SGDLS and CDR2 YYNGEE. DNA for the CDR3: TGTGCCAGCAGCGAGGCCGGGACTAGCACAGATACGCAGTATTTT. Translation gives CASSEAGTSTDTQYF.

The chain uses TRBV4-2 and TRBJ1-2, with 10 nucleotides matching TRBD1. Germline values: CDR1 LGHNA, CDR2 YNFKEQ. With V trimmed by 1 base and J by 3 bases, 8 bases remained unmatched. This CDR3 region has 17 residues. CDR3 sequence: CASSQVTTGTGDYGYTF. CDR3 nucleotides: TGTGCCAGCAGCCAAGTTACAACCGGGACAGGGGACTATGGCTACACCTTC.

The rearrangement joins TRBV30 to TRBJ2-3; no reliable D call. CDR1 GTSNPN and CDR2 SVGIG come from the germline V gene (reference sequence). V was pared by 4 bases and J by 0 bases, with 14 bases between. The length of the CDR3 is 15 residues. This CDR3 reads CAWNVGSLSTDTQYF. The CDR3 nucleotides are TGTGCCTGGAATGTCGGTAGCCTTAGCACAGATACGCAGTATTTT.

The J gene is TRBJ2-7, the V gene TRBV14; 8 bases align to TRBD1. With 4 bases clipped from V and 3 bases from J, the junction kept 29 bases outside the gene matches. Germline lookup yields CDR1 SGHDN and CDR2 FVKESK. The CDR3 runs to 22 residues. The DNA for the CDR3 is TGTGCCAGCAGCCTAATCCCTCCCGGGACAGGATTTGACCTCTCCAAAATCTACGAGCAGTACTTC. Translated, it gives CASSLIPPGTGFDLSKIYEQYF.

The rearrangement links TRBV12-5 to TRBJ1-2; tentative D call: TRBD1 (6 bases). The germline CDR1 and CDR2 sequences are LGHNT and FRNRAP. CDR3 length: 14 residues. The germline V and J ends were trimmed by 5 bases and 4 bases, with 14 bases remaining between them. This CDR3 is CASGPGDYSYGYTF. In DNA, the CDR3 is TGTGCTAGTGGTCCAGGGGATTATAGCTATGGCTACACCTTC.

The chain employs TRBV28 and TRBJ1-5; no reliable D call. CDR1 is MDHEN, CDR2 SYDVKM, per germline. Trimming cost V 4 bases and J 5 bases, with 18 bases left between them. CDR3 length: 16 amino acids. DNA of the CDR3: TGTGCCAGCAGTTCTCCCGGTCGGGGTTTTGATCAGCCCCAGCATTTT. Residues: CASSSPGRGFDQPQHF.

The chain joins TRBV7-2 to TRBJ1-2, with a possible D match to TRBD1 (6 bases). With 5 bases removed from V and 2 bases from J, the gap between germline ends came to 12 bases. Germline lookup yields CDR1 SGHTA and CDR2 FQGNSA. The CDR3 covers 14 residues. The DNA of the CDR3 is TGTGCCAGCAGCGTGTCGACAGGCAACTATGGCTACACCTTC. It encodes CASSVSTGNYGYTF.

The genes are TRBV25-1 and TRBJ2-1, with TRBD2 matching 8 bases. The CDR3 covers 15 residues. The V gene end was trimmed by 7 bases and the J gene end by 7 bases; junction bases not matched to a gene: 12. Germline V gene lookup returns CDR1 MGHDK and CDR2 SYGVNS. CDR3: CASIQSSGRGNEQFF. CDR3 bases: TGTGCCAGCATTCAATCAAGCGGGAGAGGGAATGAGCAGTTCTTC.

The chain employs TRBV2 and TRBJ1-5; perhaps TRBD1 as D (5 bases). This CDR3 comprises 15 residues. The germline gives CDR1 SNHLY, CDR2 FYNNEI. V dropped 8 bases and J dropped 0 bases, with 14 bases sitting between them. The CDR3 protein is CASGQAGYSNQPQHF. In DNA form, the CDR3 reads TGTGCCAGCGGGCAGGCAGGGTATAGCAATCAGCCCCAGCATTTT.